Presented here are 18 T cell receptor beta chains from one specimen sequenced in a study of blood T cell repertoires in COVID-19. Clones were sequenced by immunoSEQ multiplex PCR, and TCRdb holds only the in-frame ones, with some missing. The data contain 140,000 to 150,000 clones, over 70% of them singletons. The specimen sequenced was peripheral blood. Receptors originate from a man older than 75 with acute or convalescent COVID-19.

The J gene is TRBJ1-1, the V gene TRBV5-1, with 9 positions matching TRBD1. Germline V lookup: CDR1 SGHRS, CDR2 YFSETQ. J gave up 1 base and V 4 bases, and 5 bases lay outside the gene matches. There are 15 residues in the CDR3. CDR3 DNA sequence: TGCGCCAGCAGCAAGACAGGGGGGGCGAACACTGAAGCTTTCTTT. The encoded protein is CASSKTGGANTEAFF.

V usage is TRBV27 and J usage is TRBJ2-7; 15 bases are a match to TRBD2. This CDR3 region has 16 residues. Germline V CDR1 and CDR2: MNHEY, SMNVEV (reference sequence). Trimming cost V 4 bases and J 4 bases; bases outside gene matches: 5. CDR3 sequence reads: CASSWGTSGRRYEQYF. The CDR3 coding sequence is TGTGCCAGCAGTTGGGGGACTAGCGGGAGGAGGTACGAGCAGTACTTC.

V and J are TRBV3-1 (or the pseudogene TRBV3-2) and TRBJ1-6, with D tentatively TRBD1 (5 bases). Germline-derived CDR1 and CDR2 are LGHDT and YNNKEL (reference sequence). There are 14 residues in the CDR3. Trimming took 4 bases from V and 7 from J, leaving 11 bases between them. CDR3 sequence reads: CASSPLTENSPLHF. In DNA form, the CDR3 reads TGTGCCAGCAGCCCCTTGACAGAAAATTCACCCCTCCACTTT.

The chain carries TRBV5-6 and TRBJ2-1; unclear D gene. Trimming took off 1 base at V and 7 bases at J, with 6 bases between the two ends. The CDR3 extends over 12 amino acids. Germline V gives CDR1 SGHDT, CDR2 YYEEEE. Written as DNA, the CDR3 is TGTGCCAGCAGCTTGTTCCGGAATGAGCAGTTCTTC. This encodes CASSLFRNEQFF.

This sequence joins TRBV19 and TRBJ1-6, with 7 bases lining up with TRBD1. CDR1 and CDR2 from the germline V gene are LNHDA and SQIVND (reference sequence). V gave up 6 bases and J gave up 12 bases; unmatched junction bases: 14. CDR3 length equals 15 residues. DNA of the CDR3: TGTGCCAGTAGGAGAGACACAGGGGCCACCGGACCCCTCCACTTT. It yields the protein CASRRDTGATGPLHF. Filled out from reference TRBV19 and TRBJ1-6, the complete variable domain reads DGGITQSPKYLFRKEGQNVTLSCEQNLNHDAMYWYRQDPGQGLRLIYYSQIVNDFQKGDIAEGYSVSREKKESFPLTVTSAQKNPTAFYLCASRRDTGATGPLHFGNGTRLTVT.

The chain uses TRBV7-3 and TRBJ2-7, with 9 bases that match TRBD1. The CDR3 is made up of 16 amino acids. Germline values: CDR1 SGHTA, CDR2 FQGTGA. The V segment lost 5 bases and the J segment 2 bases; nucleotides outside the gene matches: 10. This CDR3 is CASSPGTGRFPYEQYF. Written as DNA, the CDR3 is TGTGCCAGCAGCCCTGGGACAGGGAGATTTCCCTACGAGCAGTACTTC. The variable domain in full, with the rest retrieved from reference TRBV7-3 and TRBJ2-7, is GAGVSQTPSNKVTEKGKYVELRCDPISGHTALYWYRQSLGQGPEFLIYFQGTGAADDSGLPNDRFFAVRPEGSVSTLKIQRTERGDSAVYLCASSPGTGRFPYEQYFGPGTRLTVT.

V is TRBV28 and J is TRBJ2-1; D possibly corresponds to TRBD2 (5 bases). The CDR3 length is 13 residues. From germline, CDR1 is MDHEN and CDR2 SYDVKM. V shed 7 bases and J shed 4 bases, with 11 bases lying between them. CDR3 sequence reads: CASTRTGYNEQFF. CDR3 bases: TGTGCCAGCACTCGGACGGGGTACAATGAGCAGTTCTTC.

The chain couples TRBV11-2 to TRBJ2-7, with D maybe TRBD2 (6 bases). From germline, CDR1 is SGHAT and CDR2 FQNNGV. V was pared by 3 bases and J by 6 bases, with 15 bases between. This CDR3 spans 14 amino acids. This CDR3 is CASSLTGVPSEQYF. The CDR3 DNA is TGTGCCAGCAGCTTGACGGGAGTACCCTCCGAGCAGTACTTC.

The chain recombines TRBV6-5 with TRBJ2-3; D is unclear. The CDR3 length is 15 residues. Trimming removed 0 bases at V and 0 bases at J, with 7 bases between. The germline gives CDR1 MNHEY, CDR2 SVGAGI. CDR3 nucleotides: TGTGCCAGCAGTTACTCGCAGACTAGCACAGATACGCAGTATTTT. Its translation is CASSYSQTSTDTQYF.

This clone occurred a few times. CDR3 sequence reads: CASSPPGFISTDTQYF. The CDR3 DNA sequence: TGTGCCAGCTCACCTCCAGGGTTCATATCCACAGATACGCAGTATTTT. The V and J genes are TRBV18 and TRBJ2-3; the D gene is possibly TRBD1 (5 bases). The CDR3 contains 16 residues. Per the germline V gene, CDR1 is KGHSH and CDR2 is LQKENI. Trimming pared 3 bases from V and 2 bases from J, leaving 15 bases between.

This rearrangement joins TRBV5-6 to TRBJ2-7, with D hard to call. The CDR3 is 14 residues long. The germline gives CDR1 SGHDT, CDR2 YYEEEE. The V gene lost 2 bases and the J gene lost 3 bases, with 12 bases spanning the gap. CDR3 nucleotides: TGTGCCAGCAGCTTCAGGATGCCCCTCTACGAGCAGTACTTC. Translating it yields CASSFRMPLYEQYF.

The chain couples TRBV27 to TRBJ2-3; 10 bases fit TRBD1. This CDR3 has 15 amino acids. V shed 4 bases and J 3 bases; nucleotides not matched to a gene: 4. The germline gives CDR1 MNHEY, CDR2 SMNVEV (reference sequence). The CDR3 DNA is TGTGCCAGCAGTTATGGGACAGGGGAGACAGATACGCAGTATTTT. Translated, it gives CASSYGTGETDTQYF.

This chain connects TRBV10-2 to TRBJ2-5; tentative D call: TRBD1 (6 bases). The CDR3 has 13 amino acids. V was pared by 8 bases and J by 9 bases, with 19 bases between. Germline CDR1 reads WSHSY; CDR2 reads SAAADI. CDR3 coding DNA: TGCGCCAGCTACCCTGGGGGCCGAACGGCCCAGTACTTC. It yields the protein CASYPGGRTAQYF.

The gene calls are TRBV6-1 and TRBJ2-7; no definite D call. There are 12 residues in the CDR3. Germline lookup yields CDR1 MNHNS and CDR2 SASEGT. Deletions cut 2 bases from V and 3 bases from J, with 5 bases between. The CDR3 protein is CASSESRYEQYF. The CDR3 nucleotides read TGTGCCAGCAGTGAAAGCCGCTACGAGCAGTACTTC.

The chain combines TRBV27 with TRBJ1-1, with 7 nucleotides matching TRBD1. Germline V gene lookup returns CDR1 MNHEY and CDR2 SMNVEV (reference sequence). After removal of 7 bases from V and 4 bases from J, the junction contained 15 bases not matched to a gene. CDR3 length equals 16 residues. The CDR3 coding sequence is TGTGCCAGCACAGGACCGGAGGGGGCGCGGGGCACTGAAGCTTTCTTT. The encoded protein is CASTGPEGARGTEAFF.

The chain is built from TRBV5-1 and TRBJ1-1; TRBD1 matches at 7 bases. Losses at the gene ends were 4 bases for V and 3 bases for J; bases not matched to a gene: 18. CDR1 and CDR2 (germline): SGHRS, YFSETQ. The CDR3 length is 18 residues. The DNA for the CDR3 is TGCGCCAGCAGCGGAGAGGGACAGATCGTAAATGTGGACACTGAAGCTTTCTTT. Its protein product is CASSGEGQIVNVDTEAFF.

The chain recombines TRBV7-9 with TRBJ2-5; D may be TRBD2 (6 bases). Germline-derived CDR1 and CDR2 are SEHNR and FQNEAQ (reference sequence). CDR3 size: 16 residues. V shed 5 bases and J shed 0 bases, with 16 bases lying between them. CDR3: CASSPGLISDQETQYF. CDR3 nucleotide sequence: TGTGCCAGCAGCCCTGGACTAATCAGCGACCAAGAGACCCAGTACTTC.

V is TRBV11-2 and J is TRBJ2-2; a possible D gene is TRBD2 (6 bases). Trimming removed 2 bases from V and 2 bases from J, with 21 bases in between. The CDR3 sequence is 19 residues long. The germline gives CDR1 SGHAT, CDR2 FQNNGV. This CDR3 is CASSLPHGGTRYNTGELFF. CDR3 nucleotides: TGTGCCAGCAGCTTACCCCACGGAGGGACCCGTTATAACACCGGGGAGCTGTTTTTT. The full variable domain, its missing parts supplied by reference TRBV11-2 and TRBJ2-2, is EAGVAQSPRYKIIEKRQSVAFWCNPISGHATLYWYQQILGQGPKLLIQFQNNGVVDDSQLPKDRFSAERLKGVDSTLKIQPAKLEDSAVYLCASSLPHGGTRYNTGELFFGEGSRLTVL.